This TCR beta chain was profiled in a study of molecular identifiers for immune sequencing clone quantification. TCRdb re-called the PCR reads through MiXCR, storing one row per CDR3 protein. The table has roughly 320,000 distinct CDR3 sequences, about 22% seen once. This clonotype was detected a few times. V lost 2 bases and J lost 5, with 3 bases in between. Germline V gene sequence: CDR1 GTSNPN, CDR2 SVGIG (reference sequence). The CDR3 has 10 residues. The sequence derives from a human donor in good health. Some libraries in this study had Jurkat cell RNA spiked in. The rearrangement uses TRBV30 and TRBJ1-1, with unresolved D. The sequenced sample was naive CD8+ T cells from blood, with Jurkat cell RNA spiked in. Subset reported: FACS-sorted CD8+CD4-CCR7+CD45RA+ naive T cells. CDR3 nucleotides: TGTGCCTGGAGTCGGACTGAAGCTTTCTTT. Encoded protein: CAWSRTEAFF.